This T cell receptor (beta chain) was sequenced in a study of T cell responses to AZD1222 COVID-19 vaccine. Profiled with immunoSEQ multiplex PCR; TCRdb holds only in-frame clones, not every one. In the table there are about 120,000 clones, roughly 88% of which are singletons. Sequencing used peripheral blood, obtained 28 days after the second AZD1222 dose. The receptor comes from an adult who received the AZD1222 COVID-19 vaccine.

DNA for the CDR3: TGTGCCAGCAGCGACCATAAGACAGGGTTGGCCTACGAGCAGTACTTC. Protein sequence: CASSDHKTGLAYEQYF. The chain combines TRBV7-9 with TRBJ2-7, with TRBD1 matching over 7 bases. CDR1 SEHNR and CDR2 FQNEAQ come from the germline V gene (reference sequence). The V segment lost 5 bases and the J segment 2 bases; nucleotides outside the gene matches: 12. The CDR3 covers 16 residues.